The clone carrying this T cell receptor (beta chain) was seen at least ten times. Its antigen is undetermined. The data stem from a study of molecular identifiers for immune sequencing clone quantification. Study-level findings and limits: Identical TCR molecules can share a barcode, and this sharing could underestimate highly expanded clone sizes.

A single record per CDR3 protein comes from TCRdb applying MiXCR to the PCR reads. This sample has around 40,000 distinct CDR3 sequences, with about 19% found just once. Per germline, CDR1 MNHEY and CDR2 SMNVEV (reference sequence). The CDR3 is made up of 13 amino acids. V was pared by 6 bases and J by 6 bases, with 11 bases between. Sample: naive CD8+ T cells from blood, with Jurkat cell RNA spiked in. As to subset: FACS-sorted CD8+CD4-CCR7+CD45RA+ naive T cells. The origin of this receptor is a human donor in good health. Some libraries in this study had Jurkat cell RNA spiked in. The genes are TRBV27 and TRBJ2-2; no clear D gene. CDR3 in amino acids: CASSPMISGELFF. For the CDR3, the DNA is TGTGCCAGCAGCCCGATGATCTCCGGGGAGCTGTTTTTT.